Listed below are T cell receptor beta chains from one sample, sequenced in a study of somatic mutations in cytotoxic T cells in rheumatoid arthritis. The table came from immunoSEQ multiplex PCR; TCRdb's copy has only in-frame clones and leaves some out. The data show more than 25,000 clones, 70% to 80% seen once. Sequenced: CD8+ T cells sorted from blood. Receptor source: a woman younger than 30 in good health. CDR3s include the opening cysteine and the closing phenylalanine or tryptophan. D genes are given only for firm matches. Clone size is stated in some rows and not others, as once, few, many or a class when expanded.

J gene: TRBJ2-1
clone size: .
D gene: TRBD2
V gene: TRBV27
CDR3 DNA: TGTGCCAGCAGTTTATCGGGACTAGCGGAATACAATGAGCAGTTCTTC
CDR3 protein: CASSLSGLAEYNEQFF

J gene: TRBJ1-1
clone size: .
D gene: .
V gene: TRBV27
CDR3 DNA: TGTGCCAGCAGTTTATCGCCAGGGCTGAACACTGAAGCTTTCTTT
CDR3 protein: CASSLSPGLNTEAFF

J gene: TRBJ2-2
clone size: .
D gene: .
V gene: TRBV9
CDR3 DNA: TGTGCCAGCAGCGTAGACACCGGGGAGCTGTTTTTT
CDR3 protein: CASSVDTGELFF

J gene: TRBJ2-7
clone size: .
D gene: TRBD2
V gene: TRBV7-6
CDR3 DNA: TGTGCCAGCAGCTTAGGTACTAGCGGGATTTACGAGCAGTACTTC
CDR3 protein: CASSLGTSGIYEQYF

J gene: TRBJ1-1
clone size: few
D gene: TRBD1
V gene: TRBV13
CDR3 DNA: TGTGCCAGCAGCGTTACAGGGGTGACTGAAGCTTTCTTT
CDR3 protein: CASSVTGVTEAFF

J gene: TRBJ2-5
clone size: once
D gene: TRBD2
V gene: TRBV6-6
CDR3 DNA: TGTGCCAGCAGTTATGGGCTAGCGGACCAAGAGACCCAGTACTTC
CDR3 protein: CASSYGLADQETQYF

J gene: TRBJ2-7
clone size: .
D gene: .
V gene: TRBV28
CDR3 DNA: TGTGCCAGCAGTTTTCAACGGGCCAACTCCCACGAGCAGTACTTC
CDR3 protein: CASSFQRANSHEQYF

J gene: TRBJ1-1
clone size: .
D gene: .
V gene: TRBV28
CDR3 DNA: TGTGCCAGCAGGGCAGGGTGGGAGGACACTGAAGCTTTCTTT
CDR3 protein: CASRAGWEDTEAFF

J gene: TRBJ2-4
clone size: .
D gene: .
V gene: TRBV7-8
CDR3 DNA: TGTGCCAGCAGCCCAAGGGGACTGCAGGACGAAAACATTCAGTACTTC
CDR3 protein: CASSPRGLQDENIQYF

J gene: TRBJ1-1
clone size: few
D gene: .
V gene: TRBV30
CDR3 DNA: TGTGCCTGGAGTGTACCCCACCTGACCACAACAGGGACCAACTTGAACACTGAAGCTTTCTTT
CDR3 protein: CAWSVPHLTTTGTNLNTEAFF

J gene: TRBJ2-5
clone size: .
D gene: .
V gene: TRBV9
CDR3 DNA: TGTGCCAGCAGCTCTACCGGACTCAACCAAGAGACCCAGTACTTC
CDR3 protein: CASSSTGLNQETQYF

J gene: TRBJ2-1
clone size: .
D gene: .
V gene: TRBV6-5
CDR3 DNA: TGTGCCAGCAGTTACGGCACGGGCATGTACAATGAGCAGTTCTTC
CDR3 protein: CASSYGTGMYNEQFF

J gene: TRBJ1-2
clone size: .
D gene: TRBD1
V gene: TRBV9
CDR3 DNA: TGTGCCAGCAGCCCCCGGGACAGTGAATGGGAGGGCTACACCTTC
CDR3 protein: CASSPRDSEWEGYTF

J gene: TRBJ2-3
clone size: .
D gene: TRBD1
V gene: TRBV28
CDR3 DNA: TGTGCCACCAAGACAGGGGGCGCAGATACGCAGTATTTT
CDR3 protein: CATKTGGADTQYF

J gene: TRBJ1-2
clone size: .
D gene: .
V gene: TRBV13
CDR3 DNA: TGTGCCAGCAGCTTAGCCTCGATGAACTATGGCTACACCTTC
CDR3 protein: CASSLASMNYGYTF

J gene: TRBJ2-7
clone size: once
D gene: TRBD2
V gene: TRBV6-7
CDR3 DNA: TGTGCCAGCAGTCCCCCCAGGGACTATAAATACGAGCAGTACTTC
CDR3 protein: CASSPPRDYKYEQYF

J gene: TRBJ1-2
clone size: few
D gene: TRBD1
V gene: TRBV15
CDR3 DNA: TGTGCCACCAGTCGGACAGGGCCTACGGGGCATGGCTACACCTTC
CDR3 protein: CATSRTGPTGHGYTF

J gene: TRBJ2-7
clone size: .
D gene: .
V gene: TRBV29-1
CDR3 DNA: TGCAGCGTTGAAGAAGTGGATAGCGAACCCTACGAGCAGTACTTC
CDR3 protein: CSVEEVDSEPYEQYF

J gene: TRBJ1-2
clone size: .
D gene: .
V gene: TRBV2
CDR3 DNA: TGTGCCAGCAGTGAAGGCACCGGGTATGGCTACACCTTC
CDR3 protein: CASSEGTGYGYTF

J gene: TRBJ1-5
clone size: .
D gene: TRBD1
V gene: TRBV7-8
CDR3 DNA: TGTGCCAGCGTAGCCGGGACAGGGGTTCAGCCCCAGCATTTT
CDR3 protein: CASVAGTGVQPQHF

J gene: TRBJ2-6
clone size: once
D gene: .
V gene: TRBV7-6
CDR3 DNA: TGTGCCAGCAGCTTAGTGTTCCAGGGGACCGCGAGCTCTGGGGCCAACGTCCTGACTTTC
CDR3 protein: CASSLVFQGTASSGANVLTF

J gene: TRBJ2-1
clone size: .
D gene: TRBD2
V gene: TRBV28
CDR3 DNA: TGTGCCAGCAGTTCCCCGGGGGGCGGGGGGGCCTCATACAATGAGCAGTTCTTC
CDR3 protein: CASSSPGGGGASYNEQFF

J gene: TRBJ1-1
clone size: .
D gene: .
V gene: TRBV12-5
CDR3 DNA: TGTGCTAGTGGCCCCGGGGGCTGGCTCACTGAAGCTTTCTTT
CDR3 protein: CASGPGGWLTEAFF

J gene: TRBJ2-4
clone size: .
D gene: TRBD1
V gene: TRBV5-5
CDR3 DNA: TGTGCCAGCAGTGGGGACAGGGACAACATTCAGTACTTC
CDR3 protein: CASSGDRDNIQYF

J gene: TRBJ2-1
clone size: .
D gene: TRBD2
V gene: TRBV6-6
CDR3 DNA: TGTGCCACCGGGGGGGGGTACAATGAGCAGTTCTTC
CDR3 protein: CATGGGYNEQFF

J gene: TRBJ2-1
clone size: .
D gene: TRBD2
V gene: TRBV27
CDR3 DNA: TGTGCCAGCAGTTTATTGGGGGGGGTCTACAATGAGCAGTTCTTC
CDR3 protein: CASSLLGGVYNEQFF

J gene: TRBJ2-1
clone size: .
D gene: TRBD2
V gene: TRBV27
CDR3 DNA: TGTGCCAGCAGCGACCGGCTAGCGGGAGGGAGCTCCTACAATGAGCAGTTCTTC
CDR3 protein: CASSDRLAGGSSYNEQFF

J gene: TRBJ2-3
clone size: .
D gene: TRBD2
V gene: TRBV28
CDR3 DNA: TGTGCCAGCAGTGAGGGACTAGCATTCACAGATACGCAGTATTTT
CDR3 protein: CASSEGLAFTDTQYF

J gene: TRBJ1-1
clone size: .
D gene: TRBD1
V gene: TRBV7-8
CDR3 DNA: TGTGCCAGCAGCTTAGGGACAGGGAACACTGAAGCTTTCTTT
CDR3 protein: CASSLGTGNTEAFF

J gene: TRBJ2-1
clone size: few
D gene: .
V gene: TRBV4-1
CDR3 DNA: TGCGCCAGCAGCTTGACTAGACGGGGGCTTGACAATGAGCAGTTCTTC
CDR3 protein: CASSLTRRGLDNEQFF

J gene: TRBJ2-7
clone size: .
D gene: TRBD1
V gene: TRBV15
CDR3 DNA: TGTGCCACCAGCCCTACAGGGGAAGAGCAGTACTTC
CDR3 protein: CATSPTGEEQYF

J gene: TRBJ2-6
clone size: .
D gene: .
V gene: TRBV2
CDR3 DNA: TGTGCCAGCAGTGAAGGGACAGCTGGGGCCAACGTCCTGACTTTC
CDR3 protein: CASSEGTAGANVLTF

J gene: TRBJ2-2
clone size: .
D gene: TRBD2
V gene: TRBV9
CDR3 DNA: TGTGCCAGCAGCGCCTACAGGGCGGGGGGCACCGGGGAGCTGTTTTTT
CDR3 protein: CASSAYRAGGTGELFF

J gene: TRBJ1-1
clone size: .
D gene: .
V gene: TRBV28
CDR3 DNA: TGTGCCAGCGCACTCACACGACTGAACACTGAAGCTTTCTTT
CDR3 protein: CASALTRLNTEAFF

J gene: TRBJ1-1
clone size: .
D gene: .
V gene: TRBV4-2
CDR3 DNA: TGTGCCAGCAGCCAAGGTAACCCAAGGGCTTTCTTT
CDR3 protein: CASSQGNPRAFF

J gene: TRBJ2-2
clone size: .
D gene: TRBD2
V gene: TRBV7-9
CDR3 DNA: TGTGCCAGCAGCCCCCCCGAAGCGGGAGTGCTCTCGGGGGAGCTGTTTTTT
CDR3 protein: CASSPPEAGVLSGELFF

J gene: TRBJ2-3
clone size: .
D gene: .
V gene: TRBV29-1
CDR3 DNA: TGCAGCGCCAGGGACTTTTCTAGCACAGATACGCAGTATTTT
CDR3 protein: CSARDFSSTDTQYF

J gene: TRBJ1-2
clone size: .
D gene: .
V gene: TRBV9
CDR3 DNA: TGTGCCAGCAGCGTGTCAGGGGAAAGCGGCTACACCTTC
CDR3 protein: CASSVSGESGYTF

J gene: TRBJ2-5
clone size: .
D gene: TRBD2
V gene: TRBV4-1
CDR3 DNA: TGCGCCAGCAGCCAAGAGACGGGGGGGCAAGAGACCCAGTACTTC
CDR3 protein: CASSQETGGQETQYF

J gene: TRBJ2-7
clone size: .
D gene: .
V gene: TRBV27
CDR3 DNA: TGTGCCAGCGGAAGGCTTTCGGGCTACGAGCAGTACTTC
CDR3 protein: CASGRLSGYEQYF

J gene: TRBJ2-7
clone size: .
D gene: TRBD1
V gene: TRBV13
CDR3 DNA: TGTGCCAGCAGCTTAGGGGGGACAGGGGTCTACGAGCAGTACTTC
CDR3 protein: CASSLGGTGVYEQYF